A selection of T cell receptor beta chains follows, all from one sample in a study of cytomegalovirus exposure and HLA in healthy donors. Sequencing was performed with immunoSEQ multiplex PCR; in TCRdb, only in-frame clones are kept and a portion is missing. This sample has around 170,000 clones, with around 73% found just once. The sequencing input was PBMCs. These receptors were taken from a man aged 55 to 69 in good health and CMV-seronegative. The CDR3 runs from the conserved cysteine through the conserved F or W. The order of the fields is D gene, J gene, V gene, clone size, CDR3 length, CDR3 DNA, CDR3 protein. The D gene is left open where the match is weak. The size entry is marked missing in some rows and otherwise reads once, few, many or a size class.

D: -; J: TRBJ2-3; V: TRBV4-1; size: -; length: 15; DNA: TGCGCCAGCAGCCAAGTCCAGGGCAGCACAGATACGCAGTATTTT; CDR3: CASSQVQGSTDTQYF
D: TRBD1; J: TRBJ2-3; V: TRBV5-8; size: -; length: 16; DNA: TGTGCCAGCAGCGTCGGGACAGGGGCTAGCACAGATACGCAGTATTTT; CDR3: CASSVGTGASTDTQYF
D: -; J: TRBJ1-2; V: TRBV7-9; size: -; length: 14; DNA: TGTGCCAGCAGCACCAATACAGGGCCATATGGCTACCCCTTC; CDR3: CASSTNTGPYGYPF
D: TRBD2; J: TRBJ2-1; V: TRBV9; size: once; length: 14; DNA: TGTGCCAGCAGCGTTAGCGGGGGGGCCGGTGAGCAGTTCTTC; CDR3: CASSVSGGAGEQFF
D: -; J: TRBJ1-1; V: TRBV6-6; size: -; length: 14; DNA: TGTGCCAGCAGTCCCAACAGGAGGAACACTGAAGCTTTCTTT; CDR3: CASSPNRRNTEAFF
D: TRBD1; J: TRBJ1-1; V: TRBV7-3; size: -; length: 13; DNA: TGTGCCAGCAGCACTACGACAGGGAATGAAGCTTTCTTT; CDR3: CASSTTTGNEAFF
D: TRBD1; J: TRBJ2-2; V: TRBV10-3; size: -; length: 15; DNA: TGTGCCATCAGCCGGACAGGTCATATGACCGGGGAGCTGTTTTTT; CDR3: CAISRTGHMTGELFF
D: TRBD1; J: TRBJ2-7; V: TRBV28; size: -; length: 13; DNA: TGTGCCAGCGGGGGGACAGGGGTCTACGAGCAGTACTTC; CDR3: CASGGTGVYEQYF
D: -; J: TRBJ1-1; V: TRBV29-1; size: -; length: 13; DNA: TGCAGCGTTGCCCGACAGGCGAACACTGAAGCTTTCTTT; CDR3: CSVARQANTEAFF
D: -; J: TRBJ2-1; V: TRBV6-6; size: -; length: 15; DNA: TGTGCCAGCAGCAAGGCCAGGGGAAACTACAATGAGCAGTTCTTC; CDR3: CASSKARGNYNEQFF
D: -; J: TRBJ2-3; V: TRBV7-6; size: -; length: 12; DNA: TGTGCCAGCGGTAACAGGGCAGATACGCAGTATTTT; CDR3: CASGNRADTQYF
D: -; J: TRBJ1-3; V: TRBV9; size: -; length: 14; DNA: TGTGCCAGCAGCGTCAGGGACTTTGGAAACACCATATATTTT; CDR3: CASSVRDFGNTIYF
D: -; J: TRBJ2-7; V: TRBV10-3; size: -; length: 13; DNA: TGTGCCATCAGTGAAAAAGGACTCTACGAGCAGTACTTC; CDR3: CAISEKGLYEQYF
D: -; J: TRBJ1-1; V: TRBV12-5; size: -; length: 11; DNA: TGTGCTAGTGGCCCAAACACTGAAGCTTTCTTT; CDR3: CASGPNTEAFF
D: -; J: TRBJ2-3; V: TRBV11-3; size: -; length: 13; DNA: TGTGCCAGCAGCTCCAGACTTGCAGATACGCAGTATTTT; CDR3: CASSSRLADTQYF
D: -; J: TRBJ2-7; V: TRBV15; size: -; length: 15; DNA: TGTGCCACCAAGGGAGGGGGTTCAAACTTGTACGAGCAGTACTTC; CDR3: CATKGGGSNLYEQYF
D: TRBD2; J: TRBJ2-1; V: TRBV5-4; size: -; length: 15; DNA: TGTGCCAGCAGCTTGGTACTAGCGGGGAACAATGAGCAGTTCTTC; CDR3: CASSLVLAGNNEQFF
D: TRBD1; J: TRBJ1-1; V: TRBV5-1; size: -; length: 18; DNA: TGCGCCAGCAGCTTGGCACCGGGACAGGGGCGAAGGTACACTGAAGCTTTCTTT; CDR3: CASSLAPGQGRRYTEAFF
D: -; J: TRBJ1-2; V: TRBV30; size: -; length: 13; DNA: TGTGCCTGGAGTACAGGGATTTGGCATGGCTACCCCTTC; CDR3: CAWSTGIWHGYPF
D: -; J: TRBJ2-5; V: TRBV19; size: -; length: 13; DNA: TGTGCCAGTAGTGTTACAGCCCAAGAGACCCAGTACTTC; CDR3: CASSVTAQETQYF
D: TRBD1; J: TRBJ2-1; V: TRBV2; size: -; length: 14; DNA: TGTGCCAGCCTCTGGACAGGGGACTACAATGAGCAGTTCTTC; CDR3: CASLWTGDYNEQFF
D: -; J: TRBJ1-2; V: TRBV6-5; size: -; length: 13; DNA: TGTGCCGCCAGGAGGGCGGCTAACTATGGCTACACCTTC; CDR3: CAARRAANYGYTF
D: -; J: TRBJ1-1; V: TRBV29-1; size: -; length: 13; DNA: TGCAGCGTTGAAGGTAGGACAGATTTTTACCGCAAATTT; CDR3: CSVEGRTDFYRKF
D: TRBD1; J: TRBJ2-2; V: TRBV27; size: -; length: 14; DNA: TGTGCCAGCAGTCGACAGGGTGGGACCGGGGAGCTGTTTTTT; CDR3: CASSRQGGTGELFF
D: -; J: TRBJ2-1; V: TRBV2; size: once; length: 14; DNA: TGTGCCAGCAGTGAGGGGGCGCGAGACAATGAGCAGTTCTTC; CDR3: CASSEGARDNEQFF
D: TRBD1; J: TRBJ1-2; V: TRBV13; size: few; length: 14; DNA: TGTGCCAGTCGACCCCAGGGGGCCCGCTATGGCTACACCTTC; CDR3: CASRPQGARYGYTF
D: TRBD1; J: TRBJ2-2; V: TRBV30; size: -; length: 13; DNA: TGTGCCTGGAGCGACACAGGGGGCGGGGAGCTGTTTTTT; CDR3: CAWSDTGGGELFF
D: -; J: TRBJ1-1; V: TRBV7-9; size: once; length: 14; DNA: TGTGCCAGCAGCTCTCAAGGGGGTCTTACTGAAGCTTTCTTT; CDR3: CASSSQGGLTEAFF
D: -; J: TRBJ2-5; V: TRBV6-5; size: -; length: 14; DNA: TGTGCCACGCAGGGAGCAGGGGCGCGTGAGACCCAGTACTTC; CDR3: CATQGAGARETQYF
D: TRBD2; J: TRBJ2-1; V: TRBV11-2; size: -; length: 15; DNA: TGTGCCAGCAGCTTAGAACTAGCGGACTACAATGAGCAGTTCTTC; CDR3: CASSLELADYNEQFF
D: TRBD1; J: TRBJ2-7; V: TRBV27; size: -; length: 15; DNA: TGTGCCAGCAGCTATGCCCGGGACAGGGGTTCCAAGCAGTACTTC; CDR3: CASSYARDRGSKQYF
D: TRBD1; J: TRBJ1-2; V: TRBV18; size: -; length: 14; DNA: TGTGCCAGCTCACCTGGGACAGCAGCTTATGGCTACACCTTC; CDR3: CASSPGTAAYGYTF
D: TRBD2; J: TRBJ2-5; V: TRBV5-4; size: few; length: 15; DNA: TGTGCCAGCAGCTTCGGGGACCCGCGGGGGGAGACCCAGTACTTC; CDR3: CASSFGDPRGETQYF
D: TRBD1; J: TRBJ1-2; V: TRBV5-1; size: -; length: 13; DNA: TGCGCCAGCAGCTCCGGGACAGGGGATGGCTACACCTTC; CDR3: CASSSGTGDGYTF
D: -; J: TRBJ1-1; V: TRBV5-4; size: -; length: 15; DNA: TGTGCCAGCACCTCGGACGGGGGGAAAAGTACTGAAGCTTTCTTT; CDR3: CASTSDGGKSTEAFF
D: -; J: TRBJ1-2; V: TRBV7-9; size: once; length: 13; DNA: TGTGCCAGCAGCACGGGACTCCAATATGGCTACACCTTC; CDR3: CASSTGLQYGYTF
D: -; J: TRBJ1-1; V: TRBV5-1; size: -; length: 13; DNA: TGCGCCAGCAGCTTGGTTACAGGCACTGAAGCTTTCTTT; CDR3: CASSLVTGTEAFF
D: -; J: TRBJ2-1; V: TRBV5-1; size: -; length: 18; DNA: TGCGCCAGCAGCTTGAATCCGCGGACAGCCCTATCCTACAATGAGCAGTTCTTC; CDR3: CASSLNPRTALSYNEQFF
D: -; J: TRBJ1-3; V: TRBV2; size: -; length: 16; DNA: TGTGCCAGCAGTGAAGGACAGGCCGGCTCTGGAAACACCATATATTTT; CDR3: CASSEGQAGSGNTIYF
D: TRBD2; J: TRBJ2-1; V: TRBV7-7; size: -; length: 15; DNA: TGTGCTAGCAGCAACGGACTAGCGGGCTACAATGAGCAGTTCTTC; CDR3: CASSNGLAGYNEQFF
D: -; J: TRBJ1-1; V: TRBV28; size: once; length: 13; DNA: TGTGCCAGCAGTCGACAGTCGAACACTGAAGCTTTCTTT; CDR3: CASSRQSNTEAFF
D: -; J: TRBJ2-1; V: TRBV6-1; size: -; length: 11; DNA: TGTGCCAGCAAGGCGGTCGATGAGCAGTTCTTC; CDR3: CASKAVDEQFF
D: -; J: TRBJ2-2; V: TRBV7-2; size: -; length: 12; DNA: TGTGCCAGCAGCTTTCTAACCGGGGAGCTGTTTTTT; CDR3: CASSFLTGELFF
D: -; J: TRBJ2-3; V: TRBV7-9; size: -; length: 13; DNA: TGTGCCAGCAGCTCAGGGGTAGGAGATACGCAGTATTTT; CDR3: CASSSGVGDTQYF
D: -; J: TRBJ2-3; V: TRBV7-6; size: -; length: 14; DNA: TGTGCCAGCAGCTCGACAGCTAGCACAGATACGCAGTATTTT; CDR3: CASSSTASTDTQYF
D: -; J: TRBJ1-3; V: TRBV20-1; size: once; length: 11; DNA: TGCAGTGCTAGTCCAGGAAACACCATATATTTT; CDR3: CSASPGNTIYF
D: -; J: TRBJ1-1; V: TRBV15; size: few; length: 13; DNA: TGTGCCACCAGCAGAGATCCAGGCACTGAAGCTTTCTTT; CDR3: CATSRDPGTEAFF
D: TRBD1; J: TRBJ1-1; V: TRBV6-1; size: -; length: 14; DNA: TGTGCCAGCAAGGCAAGCAGGGGGCCAACTGAAGCTTTCTTT; CDR3: CASKASRGPTEAFF
D: -; J: TRBJ1-2; V: TRBV10-3; size: -; length: 12; DNA: TGTGCCATCAGTGAGGGCAGGGGAGGCTACACCTTC; CDR3: CAISEGRGGYTF
D: TRBD1; J: TRBJ2-1; V: TRBV27; size: -; length: 15; DNA: TGTGCCAGCAGCACCCCGACAGGGTGGTACAATGAGCAGTTCTTC; CDR3: CASSTPTGWYNEQFF
D: -; J: TRBJ2-7; V: TRBV5-1; size: once; length: 13; DNA: TGCGCCAGCAGCTCGGGGGTCATGGACGAGCAGTACTTC; CDR3: CASSSGVMDEQYF
D: TRBD1; J: TRBJ2-3; V: TRBV18; size: -; length: 17; DNA: TGTGCCAGCTCACCAGTCTTCGGGGACAGGGACACAGATACGCAGTATTTT; CDR3: CASSPVFGDRDTDTQYF
D: TRBD2; J: TRBJ2-1; V: TRBV7-9; size: -; length: 14; DNA: TGTGCCAGCAGCTTTAGCGGGAGAGGCAATGAGCAGTTCTTC; CDR3: CASSFSGRGNEQFF
D: -; J: TRBJ1-3; V: TRBV4-1; size: -; length: 16; DNA: TGCGCCAGCAGCCAAGGAACCAGGGCTTCTGGAAACACCATATATTTT; CDR3: CASSQGTRASGNTIYF